A single sample is the source of the 9 T cell receptor beta chains below, sequenced in a study of technical replicates of blood from a handful of donors. The repertoire was sequenced with immunoSEQ multiplex PCR; TCRdb's copy has only in-frame clones and lacks some. The table shows 79,000 or so clones, with 80% to 95% occurring only once. Sequencing input: T cells isolated from PBMCs. These receptors came from a human donor in good health.

This clone was found once. The chain uses TRBV6-6 and TRBJ1-1, with 8 bases that match TRBD1. Trimming cost V 6 bases and J 5 bases; bases outside gene matches: 11. The CDR3 sequence is 15 residues long. Germline-derived CDR1 and CDR2 are MNHNY and SVGAGI (reference sequence). As DNA, the CDR3 is TGTGCCAGCAGCGAACCCGACAGGGGCAAAACTGAAGCTTTCTTT. Its protein product is CASSEPDRGKTEAFF.

The chain has TRBV2 and TRBJ2-3; the match to TRBD1 covers 9 bases. The germline gives CDR1 SNHLY, CDR2 FYNNEI. The length of the CDR3 is 14 residues. With 4 bases clipped from V and 6 bases from J, the junction kept 5 bases outside the gene matches. DNA for the CDR3: TGTGCCAGCAGTGTACAGGGGGCTCAGGATACGCAGTATTTT. This sequence encodes CASSVQGAQDTQYF.

In this sample, this clone turned up a few times. The V gene is TRBV19, the J gene TRBJ2-1; a possible D gene is TRBD1 (7 bases). The germline V gene has CDR1 LNHDA and CDR2 SQIVND (reference sequence). Trimming removed 6 bases from V and 6 bases from J, with 24 bases in between. CDR3 size: 17 residues. DNA for the CDR3: TGTGCCAGTAGGGAGGGGGCGGGTTCTAACCTTCGCAATGAGCAGTTCTTC. Translation: CASREGAGSNLRNEQFF.

The CDR3 DNA reads as TGTGCCAGCAGCTTAGCTAGCGCCGGGGAGCTGTTTTTT. It encodes CASSLASAGELFF. The rearrangement links TRBV11-3 to TRBJ2-2, with D possibly TRBD2 on 6 matching bases. This CDR3 is 13 amino acids long. CDR1 is SGHNT and CDR2 is YENEEA in the germline V gene. The V end lost 1 base, the J end lost 6 bases, and 6 bases lay between the germline ends.

The genes are TRBV7-2 and TRBJ1-2; 10 positions agree with TRBD1. The CDR3 has 14 residues. Trimming at V came to 3 bases and at J to 8 bases, leaving 6 bases not matched to a gene. Germline CDR1 and CDR2: SGHTA and FQGNSA. The chain's CDR3 is CASSFLRDRGGYTF. The CDR3, as DNA: TGTGCCAGCAGCTTTCTCCGGGACAGGGGAGGCTACACCTTC.

The V call is TRBV9, the J call TRBJ1-1; D gene uncertain. V was shortened by 5 bases and J by 1 base, with 12 bases between the two germline ends. The CDR3 contains 14 residues. In germline, CDR1 is SGDLS, CDR2 YYNGEE. The DNA of the CDR3 is TGTGCCAGCAGTCATCAGGTTACGAACACTGAAGCTTTCTTT. Residues: CASSHQVTNTEAFF.

The chain is built from TRBV19 and TRBJ2-5; TRBD2 agrees at 11 bases. This CDR3 contains 16 residues. Germline CDR1 and CDR2: LNHDA and SQIVND (reference sequence). The trim removed 6 bases at V and 4 bases at J, leaving 10 bases unmatched. CDR3 loop: CASSVRLAGFLETQYF. The CDR3 DNA sequence: TGTGCCAGTAGCGTAAGACTAGCGGGATTTCTAGAGACCCAGTACTTC.

The chain employs TRBV4-3 and TRBJ2-2; TRBD1 might be the D (6 bases). Trimming left V 8 bases short and J 2 bases short, with 15 bases between. This CDR3 has 15 amino acids. Germline loops: CDR1 LGHNA, CDR2 YSLEER. The CDR3 region is CASSRDTLNTGELFF. CDR3 nucleotides: TGCGCCAGCTCCCGGGACACGCTTAACACCGGGGAGCTGTTTTTT.

V usage is TRBV9 and J usage is TRBJ1-1, with D unclear. The germline V gene encodes CDR1 SGDLS and CDR2 YYNGEE. The CDR3 extends over 15 amino acids. The V end lost 0 bases, the J end lost 0 bases, and 9 bases lay between the germline ends. This chain's CDR3 is CASSVAGDMNTEAFF. CDR3 coding DNA: TGTGCCAGCAGCGTAGCAGGCGACATGAACACTGAAGCTTTCTTT.